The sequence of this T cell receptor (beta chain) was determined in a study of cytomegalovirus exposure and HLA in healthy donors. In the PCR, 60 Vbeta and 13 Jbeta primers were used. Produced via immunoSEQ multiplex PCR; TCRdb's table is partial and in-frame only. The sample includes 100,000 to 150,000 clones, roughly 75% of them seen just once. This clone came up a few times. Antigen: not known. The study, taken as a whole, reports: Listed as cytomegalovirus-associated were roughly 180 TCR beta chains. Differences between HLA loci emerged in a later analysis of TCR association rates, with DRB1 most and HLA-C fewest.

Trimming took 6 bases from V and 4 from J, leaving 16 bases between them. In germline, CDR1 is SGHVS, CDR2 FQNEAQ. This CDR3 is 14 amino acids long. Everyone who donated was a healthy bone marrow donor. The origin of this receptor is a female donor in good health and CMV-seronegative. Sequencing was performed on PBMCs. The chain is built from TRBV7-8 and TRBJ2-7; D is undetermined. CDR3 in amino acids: CASSLLSRSYEQYF. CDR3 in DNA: TGTGCCAGCAGTTTACTCTCGAGGTCGTACGAGCAGTACTTC. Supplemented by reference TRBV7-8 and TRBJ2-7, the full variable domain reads GAGVSQSPRYKVAKRGQDVALRCDPISGHVSLFWYQQALGQGPEFLTYFQNEAQLDKSGLPSDRFFAERPEGSVSTLKIQRTQQEDSAVYLCASSLLSRSYEQYFGPGTRLTVT.